This T cell receptor (beta chain) was retrieved from a study of blood T cell repertoires in COVID-19. About the research overall: Samples of COVID-19 (acute and convalescent) were obtained from the United States, Italy and Spain.

The repertoire was sequenced with immunoSEQ multiplex PCR; TCRdb's copy has only in-frame clones and lacks some. The table shows about 300,000 clones, with 88% occurring only once. The V end lost 4 bases, the J end lost 11 bases, and 13 bases lay between the germline ends. The V gene's germline CDR1 is PRHDT and CDR2 FYEKMQ (reference sequence). The CDR3 sequence is 12 residues long. This clone was recorded only once. The source is a woman in her twenties or thirties who had recovered from COVID-19. This chain joins TRBV13 and TRBJ2-3, with D possibly being TRBD2 (6 bases). The specimen sequenced was peripheral blood. The CDR3: CASSSPSAMQYF. CDR3 DNA: TGTGCCAGCAGCTCCCCTAGCGCCATGCAGTATTTT.